This T cell receptor beta chain is from a study of T cell responses to AZD1222 COVID-19 vaccine. Study conclusions and caveats: Samples come after the peak T cell response, not at day 14.

TCRdb's table, derived via immunoSEQ multiplex PCR, lists solely in-frame clones and lacks some. The sample includes 65,000 to 80,000 clones, 88% seen only once; the top ten take roughly 4.9%. About this clone: No antigen is known for it.

Germline V gene lookup returns CDR1 SGHTA and CDR2 FQGNSA. The CDR3 spans 13 residues. The germline V and J ends were trimmed by 11 bases and 5 bases, with 16 bases remaining between them. The origin of this receptor is an adult who received the MenACWY meningococcal vaccine as a control. This sequence joins TRBV7-2 and TRBJ2-1; possibly TRBD1 or TRBD2 for D (5 bases each). Sequencing was performed on peripheral blood, taken 28 days after the second dose of the MenACWY control vaccine. The CDR3 loop is CAGARGQNNEQFF. CDR3 sequence (DNA): TGTGCCGGCGCCCGGGGCCAAAACAATGAGCAGTTCTTC.